This TCR beta chain comes out of a study of circulating and synovial CD4+ cells in juvenile arthritis. This CDR3 has 15 residues. The germline gives CDR1 MNHEY, CDR2 SMNVEV (reference sequence). With V trimmed by 5 bases and J by 7 bases, 9 bases remained unmatched. Assay used: immunoSEQ multiplex PCR; TCRdb lists only in-frame clones, some missing. There are around 13,000 clones in the sample; approximately 80% occur only once, and more than 3.5% lies in the top ten. With regard to this clone: Antigen specificity is unknown.

Findings of the study overall: Compared with bulk blood, circulating pathogenic-like lymphocytes shared substantially more CDR3 sequences with synovial T cells. Bulk blood CD4 repertoires were more diverse than these.

Specimen: CD4+ T cells from synovial fluid. This TCR derives from a human patient with juvenile idiopathic arthritis. Some clones in this sample may be carry-over from other donors' samples. The chain recombines TRBV27 with TRBJ2-1; TRBD1 matches 9 bases. This chain's CDR3 is CASSLGGDRANEQFF. CDR3 in DNA: TGTGCCAGCAGTCTTGGGGGGGACAGGGCGAATGAGCAGTTCTTC.